This T cell receptor (beta chain) originates from a study of blood T cell repertoires in COVID-19. Whole-study context: Researchers got acute and convalescent COVID-19 samples from the United States, Italy and Spain. PBMCs, B-cell-depleted T cells, or T cells provided the cDNA or gDNA that made up the material.

Trimming took off 4 bases at V and 8 bases at J, with 15 bases between the two ends. CDR3 length equals 13 residues. Germline V gene data show CDR1 as SGDLS and CDR2 as YYNGEE. Original analysis: Reference gene primers were amplified, and this amplification served to estimate nucleated cell counts. The assay was immunoSEQ multiplex PCR, and TCRdb's table has in-frame clones only and misses some. V and J calls and clone size follow that table, whereas D and trimming were derived from the DNA. Of around 200,000 clones detected, roughly 80% appear once; the ten largest clones hold less than 11%. This TCR came from a woman aged 80 or over with acute or convalescent COVID-19. The sample was peripheral blood. J is TRBJ1-2 and V is TRBV9, with D possibly matching TRBD1 (5 bases). The CDR3 protein is CASSTSGPLGYTF. CDR3 in DNA: TGTGCCAGCAGCACCTCAGGGCCCTTAGGCTACACCTTC.